This T cell receptor (beta chain) was recorded in a study of control samples from healthy donors and cancer patients. Some clones are missing from TCRdb's copy, which holds only in-frame ones; the method was immunoSEQ multiplex PCR. The sample includes some 58,000 clones, about 90% of them seen just once. The V gene lost 2 bases and the J gene lost 3 bases, with 10 bases spanning the gap. The V gene's germline CDR1 is SNHLY and CDR2 FYNNEI. This CDR3 spans 14 amino acids. This clonotype was obtained from a woman aged 60-70 years with lung cancer. The chain recombines TRBV2 with TRBJ1-2, with no clear D. The sample comprised PBMCs. The CDR3 region has the DNA TGTGCCAGCAGTGAATCGGCAGGACACTATGGCTACACCTTC. Translation: CASSESAGHYGYTF.